The T cell receptor beta chain described here comes from a study of blood T cell repertoires in COVID-19. The CDR3 covers 17 residues. Germline trimming cut 2 bases from V and 10 bases from J; bases unmatched to any gene: 16. Germline CDR1 LGHNA, CDR2 YNFKEQ. The repertoire was sequenced with immunoSEQ multiplex PCR; TCRdb's copy has only in-frame clones and lacks some. The table lists 100,000 to 150,000 clones, 75% to 90% of them singletons. Sequenced input: peripheral blood. This receptor was taken from a man aged 45-65 years with active or convalescent COVID-19. J is TRBJ2-5 and V is TRBV4-2, with 10 positions matching TRBD1. CDR3 sequence (DNA): TGTGCCAGCAGCCAAACCGGGACAGGGGACACCTCCAGGGGCCAGTACTTC. It translates to CASSQTGTGDTSRGQYF.